Listed here are 2 T cell receptor beta chains from one sample, sequenced in a study of blood T cell repertoires in COVID-19. Profiled with immunoSEQ multiplex PCR; TCRdb holds only in-frame clones, not every one. The sample has around 69,000 clones, more than 80% seen once. Sequencing was done on a sample of peripheral blood. All receptors derive from an older woman with acute or convalescent COVID-19.

The rearrangement joins TRBV28 to TRBJ2-7, with 10 bases matching TRBD1. The J segment lost 1 base and the V segment lost 6 bases, leaving 12 bases of the junction unmatched. Germline V gene lookup returns CDR1 MDHEN and CDR2 SYDVKM. The CDR3 consists of 17 residues. The DNA of the CDR3 is TGTGCCAGCAGATACCCCTCCGGGACAGGGGAATCCTACGAGCAGTACTTC. Amino acids: CASRYPSGTGESYEQYF.

The chain recombines TRBV29-1 with TRBJ2-4, with TRBD2 identical over 7 bases. CDR3 length: 12 residues. J was trimmed by 7 bases and V by 4 bases; bases with no gene match: 4. CDR1 is SQVTM and CDR2 is ANQGSEA in the germline V gene. The CDR3 here is CSVGLASNIQYF. The CDR3 nucleotides read TGCAGCGTTGGACTAGCCTCTAACATTCAGTACTTC.